These 17 T cell receptor beta chains originate from one sample sequenced in a study of OX40 agonist ivuxolimab in advanced cancers. Sequenced by immunoSEQ multiplex PCR; TCRdb stores in-frame clones only, minus some. The profile covers roughly 65,000 clones, with roughly 85% appearing a single time and about 11% taken by the ten largest. The specimen was CD4+ or CD8+ T cells sorted from blood, collected in a trial of the OX40 agonist ivuxolimab. The receptors shown here come from an adult with an advanced solid tumor such as melanoma, head and neck, liver or kidney cancer.

The J gene is TRBJ2-3, the V gene TRBV5-6, with 8 positions matching TRBD2. Germline loops: CDR1 SGHDT, CDR2 YYEEEE. The ends lost 2 bases at V and 6 bases at J; junction bases unmatched: 8. The CDR3 length is 15 residues. The CDR3 nucleotides read TGTGCCAGCAGCTTAGGAACTAGCGGCTGGGATACGCAGTATTTT. It yields the protein CASSLGTSGWDTQYF.

V gene TRBV10-3 combines with J gene TRBJ1-1; TRBD1 matches at 7 bases. Germline lookup yields CDR1 ENHRY and CDR2 SYGVKD. The junction had 10 bases not matched to a gene; V was cut back by 6 bases and J by 0 bases. This CDR3 region has 16 residues. The CDR3 loop reads CAISELPGQLNTEAFF. CDR3 DNA: TGTGCCATCAGCGAACTCCCGGGACAGTTGAACACTGAAGCTTTCTTT.

The V and J genes are TRBV28 and TRBJ2-3, with TRBD1 as a possible D gene (5 bases). This CDR3 spans 14 amino acids. V lost 2 bases and J 5 bases, leaving 11 bases between the germline ends. CDR1 and CDR2 from the germline V gene are MDHEN and SYDVKM. The CDR3 DNA sequence: TGTGCCAGCAGTTTAGTCCAGGGAAAAGATACGCAGTATTTT. Translating gives CASSLVQGKDTQYF.

This rearrangement joins TRBV6-1 to TRBJ1-2; D unclear. With 6 bases removed from V and 1 base from J, the gap between germline ends came to 9 bases. CDR3 length equals 13 residues. The V gene's germline CDR1 is MNHNS and CDR2 SASEGT. The CDR3: CASRRTVNYGYTF. CDR3 bases: TGTGCCAGCAGGAGAACAGTTAACTATGGCTACACCTTC.

The chain is built from TRBV7-8 and TRBJ1-1; no reliable D call. This CDR3 has 13 residues. V was trimmed by 1 base and J by 3 bases, leaving 6 bases between them. Germline V gives CDR1 SGHVS, CDR2 FQNEAQ. This CDR3 is CASSLVRYTEAFF. The CDR3 DNA reads as TGTGCCAGCAGCTTAGTACGATACACTGAAGCTTTCTTT.

The genes are TRBV6-1 and TRBJ2-7; maybe TRBD2 (6 bases). Germline CDR1 and CDR2: MNHNS and SASEGT. The CDR3 has 14 residues. The V and J ends lost 4 bases and 3 bases respectively, with 13 bases between them. CDR3: CASSGRGLIYEQYV. The CDR3 DNA follows: TGTGCCAGCAGTGGTCGGGGACTGATCTACGAGCAGTACGTC.

This clone was found once. The rearrangement joins TRBV30 to TRBJ2-1, with TRBD1 matching 10 bases. The CDR3 loop spans 14 amino acids. V lost 7 bases to trimming and J lost 7 bases; unmatched junction nucleotides: 10. Per the germline V gene, CDR1 is GTSNPN and CDR2 is SVGIG (reference sequence). The CDR3 here is CALKTGGSINEQFF. The CDR3, as DNA: TGTGCCTTAAAGACAGGGGGCAGTATTAATGAGCAGTTCTTC.

The chain couples TRBV28 to TRBJ2-3; 7 nucleotides line up with TRBD1. The CDR3 runs 16 residues. Germline loops: CDR1 MDHEN, CDR2 SYDVKM. With 5 bases clipped from V and 2 bases from J, the junction kept 10 bases outside the gene matches. DNA for the CDR3: TGTGCCAGCAGTGCCTCGACAGGGATTCTCACAGATACGCAGTATTTT. Residues: CASSASTGILTDTQYF.

This clone occurred a few times. Other DNA sequences of this sample code for an identical CDR3. The chain uses TRBV2 and TRBJ1-2; no clear D gene. The CDR3 covers 14 residues. CDR1 and CDR2 from the germline V gene are SNHLY and FYNNEI. The germline V and J ends were trimmed by 2 bases and 0 bases, with 7 bases remaining between them. CDR3 nucleotides: TGTGCCAGCAGTGAACAGTTCCCTAACTATGGCTACACCTTC. As protein: CASSEQFPNYGYTF.

The rearrangement joins TRBV5-1 to TRBJ2-1, with TRBD1 as a possible D gene (6 bases). Per the germline V gene, CDR1 is SGHRS and CDR2 is YFSETQ. Deletions cut 0 bases from V and 5 bases from J, with 12 bases between. CDR3 size: 15 residues. CDR3: CASSLAPGANNEQFF. The CDR3 DNA sequence: TGCGCCAGCAGCTTGGCTCCAGGGGCAAACAATGAGCAGTTCTTC.

The CDR3 loop reads CASSLVQGTGYTF. The CDR3 DNA is TGTGCCAGCAGCTTAGTACAGGGGACTGGCTACACCTTC. The rearrangement joins TRBV7-8 to TRBJ1-2; TRBD1 matches at 7 bases. From germline, CDR1 is SGHVS and CDR2 FQNEAQ. The CDR3 length is 13 residues. V trimming: 1 base; J trimming: 7 bases; junction bases outside the gene matches: 3.

The CDR3 sequence is CASSPGLTGITDTQYF. DNA for the CDR3: TGTGCCAGCAGCCCCGGGCTAACAGGGATCACAGATACGCAGTATTTT. This chain joins TRBV7-9 and TRBJ2-3; tentative D call: TRBD1 (6 bases). The CDR3 contains 16 residues. V lost 5 bases and J lost 2, with 17 bases in between. Germline CDR1 SEHNR, CDR2 FQNEAQ (reference sequence).

This clone has just a few counts. V gene TRBV7-9 combines with J gene TRBJ1-2; a weak D match, TRBD1 (6 bases). Looked up from germline, CDR1 is SEHNR and CDR2 is FQNEAQ (reference sequence). Trimming left V 5 bases short and J 6 bases short, with 13 bases between. This CDR3 spans 13 amino acids. CDR3 sequence: CASSLQGVDGYTF. The CDR3 DNA reads as TGTGCCAGCAGCCTACAGGGAGTCGATGGCTACACCTTC.

V and J are TRBV6-6 and TRBJ1-4; TRBD1 matches at 7 bases. Looked up from germline, CDR1 is MNHNY and CDR2 is SVGAGI (reference sequence). The CDR3 runs to 14 residues. The trim removed 6 bases at V and 2 bases at J, leaving 3 bases unmatched. CDR3 residues: CASSQGQTNEKLFF. The CDR3 region has the DNA TGTGCCAGCAGCCAGGGACAGACTAATGAAAAACTGTTTTTT.

This clone was detected only once. V is TRBV10-3 and J is TRBJ2-1; 7 nucleotides agree with TRBD1. Germline trimming cut 4 bases from V and 4 bases from J; bases unmatched to any gene: 13. CDR1 is ENHRY, CDR2 SYGVKD, per germline. The CDR3 extends over 17 amino acids. For the CDR3, the DNA is TGTGCCATCAGTGCCCCGGAACAGGGGAATAGTTACAATGAGCAGTTCTTC. Protein sequence: CAISAPEQGNSYNEQFF.

The chain couples TRBV7-8 to TRBJ1-3; no clear D gene. CDR1 is SGHVS, CDR2 FQNEAQ, per germline. This CDR3 is built from 17 residues. V was pared by 5 bases and J by 1 base, with 18 bases between. This CDR3 is CASSPLGSTLSGNTIYF. CDR3 coding DNA: TGTGCCAGCAGCCCTCTCGGTAGCACACTTTCTGGAAACACCATATATTTT. The complete variable domain, with remaining parts taken from reference TRBV7-8 and TRBJ1-3, reads GAGVSQSPRYKVAKRGQDVALRCDPISGHVSLFWYQQALGQGPEFLTYFQNEAQLDKSGLPSDRFFAERPEGSVSTLKIQRTQQEDSAVYLCASSPLGSTLSGNTIYFGEGSWLTVV.

In DNA form, the CDR3 reads TGTGCCAGCAGCACCCGGACTAGCGGGAGCACGGGCCCCCCCCGTGAGCAGTACTTC. Amino acids: CASSTRTSGSTGPPREQYF. The chain recombines TRBV7-2 with TRBJ2-7; 13 bases are shared with TRBD2. This CDR3 has 19 residues. CDR1 SGHTA and CDR2 FQGNSA come from the germline V gene. After removal of 5 bases from V and 7 bases from J, the junction contained 20 bases not matched to a gene. Looking up the rest from reference TRBV7-2 and TRBJ2-7 gives the full variable domain: GAGVSQSPSNKVTEKGKDVELRCDPISGHTALYWYRQSLGQGLEFLIYFQGNSAPDKSGLPSDRFSAERTGGSVSTLTIQRTQQEDSAVYLCASSTRTSGSTGPPREQYFGPGTRLTVT.